This entry lists 22 T cell receptor beta chains sequenced from one sample in a study of beta chain features in type 1 diabetes. Investigators reverse transcribed all isolated RNA, so they sequenced expressed TCRB transcripts. The assay was immunoSEQ multiplex PCR, and TCRdb's table has in-frame clones only and misses some. The table shows roughly 240,000 clones, with under 70% occurring only once. The sample consisted of naive CD4+ T cells from blood. These receptors originate from a man younger than 40 in good health.

This sequence joins TRBV30 and TRBJ1-3; D is unresolved. The CDR3 runs 12 residues. V was pared by 2 bases and J by 7 bases, with 9 bases between. Germline V gene data show CDR1 as GTSNPN and CDR2 as SVGIG (reference sequence). The CDR3 region has the DNA TGTGCCTGGAGTAGGATGGGGAACACCATATATTTT. This translates into CAWSRMGNTIYF.

This rearrangement joins TRBV13 to TRBJ2-4; perhaps D is TRBD1 or TRBD2 (5 bases each). The germline gives CDR1 PRHDT, CDR2 FYEKMQ (reference sequence). The CDR3 consists of 14 residues. V was pared by 4 bases and J by 8 bases, with 15 bases between. The CDR3 loop reads CASSSGPAGHIQYF. CDR3 coding DNA: TGTGCCAGCAGCTCGGGACCGGCCGGACACATTCAGTACTTC.

In this sample, this clone turned up once. The chain uses TRBV5-4 and TRBJ2-6, with 10 positions matching TRBD1. This CDR3 is built from 17 residues. V lost 4 bases and J lost 2; bases outside the gene matches: 6. Germline lookup yields CDR1 SGHNT and CDR2 YYREEE (reference sequence). The CDR3 region is CASSRGTGVAGANVLTF. The CDR3 nucleotides are TGTGCCAGCAGCCGCGGGACAGGGGTCGCTGGGGCCAACGTCCTGACTTTC.

This clone was recorded a few times. This chain connects TRBV28 to TRBJ2-5; 8 nucleotides line up with TRBD1. After removal of 10 bases from V and 4 bases from J, the junction contained 5 bases not matched to a gene. The CDR3 has 12 residues. CDR1 and CDR2 (germline): MDHEN, SYDVKM. In DNA, the CDR3 is TGTGCCACCAAACAGGGGGGAGAGACCCAGTACTTC. Protein sequence: CATKQGGETQYF.

This chain uses TRBV9 with TRBJ2-3; TRBD2 agrees at 12 bases. The CDR3 consists of 18 residues. Germline V gene data show CDR1 as SGDLS and CDR2 as YYNGEE. V lost 4 bases and J lost 4; bases outside the gene matches: 13. For the CDR3, the DNA is TGTGCCAGCAGCAAAACTAGCGGGAGGATGCCCGTGCCAGATACGCAGTATTTT. Its protein product is CASSKTSGRMPVPDTQYF.

V is TRBV6-5 and J is TRBJ1-4; D may be TRBD1 (6 bases). The CDR3 covers 14 residues. Trimming pared 5 bases from V and 4 bases from J, leaving 11 bases between. CDR1 is MNHEY, CDR2 SVGAGI, per germline. The CDR3: CASSPTGHNEKLFF. The CDR3 nucleotides are TGTGCCAGCAGTCCGACAGGACATAATGAAAAACTGTTTTTT.

The DNA for the CDR3 is TGTGCCAGCAAGGTTCCCTTAGGCGAGCAGTACTTC. Translation: CASKVPLGEQYF. The chain recombines TRBV28 with TRBJ2-7; D remains unclear. The CDR3 spans 12 residues. V lost 7 bases and J lost 6, with 13 bases in between. Germline CDR1 and CDR2: MDHEN and SYDVKM.

This clone was seen only once. The chain has TRBV7-9 and TRBJ2-4; D gene unclear. The CDR3 length is 15 residues. In germline, CDR1 is SEHNR, CDR2 FQNEAQ (reference sequence). Trimming cost V 0 bases and J 2 bases, with 8 bases left between them. Written as DNA, the CDR3 is TGTGCCAGCAGCTTAGCACCGGGCCCCAAAAACATTCAGTACTTC. Amino acid sequence: CASSLAPGPKNIQYF.

This chain joins TRBV9 and TRBJ1-4; D is ambiguous. V lost 6 bases, J lost 8 bases, and 11 bases lay in between. The germline gives CDR1 SGDLS, CDR2 YYNGEE. The CDR3 loop spans 12 amino acids. The CDR3 is CASTIRREKLFF. CDR3 DNA: TGTGCCAGCACCATCCGTAGAGAAAAACTGTTTTTT.

The chain employs TRBV2 and TRBJ2-5; D not certain. With 2 bases removed from V and 5 bases from J, the gap between germline ends came to 12 bases. The length of the CDR3 is 14 residues. The germline gives CDR1 SNHLY, CDR2 FYNNEI. As DNA, the CDR3 is TGTGCCAGCAGTGAATTTGGCCGCGGTGAGACCCAGTACTTC. It codes for CASSEFGRGETQYF.

This clone was seen a single time. V is TRBV5-4 and J is TRBJ2-1; 8 positions agree with TRBD2. Looked up from germline, CDR1 is SGHNT and CDR2 is YYREEE (reference sequence). Trimming took 1 base from V and 7 from J; bases not matched to a gene: 7. The CDR3 contains 15 residues. In nucleotides, the CDR3 is TGTGCCAGCAGCTTGATGGCTAGCGGGTGGAATGAGCAGTTCTTC. Protein sequence: CASSLMASGWNEQFF.

The rearrangement joins TRBV2 to TRBJ2-5; D ambiguous. The CDR3 length is 12 residues. The germline V gene encodes CDR1 SNHLY and CDR2 FYNNEI. V lost 2 bases, J lost 2 bases, and 3 bases lay in between. The CDR3 protein is CASSEQQETQYF. The CDR3 DNA reads as TGTGCCAGCAGTGAACAGCAAGAGACCCAGTACTTC.

The rearrangement uses TRBV4-2 and TRBJ2-1; possibly TRBD2 for D (6 bases). From germline, CDR1 is LGHNA and CDR2 YNFKEQ. CDR3 length: 15 amino acids. V lost 1 base to trimming and J lost 6 bases, with 13 bases between them. The CDR3 DNA reads TGTGCCAGCAGCCAAGCAGGAGGGTCCGGCAATGAGCAGTTCTTC. Its protein product is CASSQAGGSGNEQFF.

In this sample, this clone turned up a few times. The chain combines TRBV29-1 with TRBJ2-3; the match to TRBD2 covers 13 bases. The ends lost 2 bases at V and 5 bases at J; junction bases unmatched: 1. The CDR3 totals 14 residues. The germline gives CDR1 SQVTM, CDR2 ANQGSEA. CDR3 sequence: CSVERLAGGDTQYF. The CDR3 DNA sequence: TGCAGCGTTGAACGACTAGCGGGGGGAGATACGCAGTATTTT.

In its sample, this clone was seen a few times. The chain joins TRBV2 to TRBJ2-7, with 7 bases lining up with TRBD1. V dropped 6 bases and J dropped 7; count of bases not matched to a gene: 3. Looked up from germline, CDR1 is SNHLY and CDR2 is FYNNEI. This CDR3 spans 11 amino acids. This chain's CDR3 is CASRGQREQYF. CDR3 nucleotide sequence: TGTGCCAGCAGGGGACAGAGAGAGCAGTACTTC. Drawing the rest from reference TRBV2 and TRBJ2-7, the complete variable domain is EPEVTQTPSHQVTQMGQEVILRCVPISNHLYFYWYRQILGQKVEFLVSFYNNEISEKSEIFDDQFSVERPDGSNFTLKIRSTKLEDSAMYFCASRGQREQYFGPGTRLTVT.

The rearrangement joins TRBV6-5 to TRBJ2-7, with TRBD2 identical over 9 bases. With V trimmed by 0 bases and J by 4 bases, 7 bases remained unmatched. The CDR3 runs to 16 residues. Germline CDR1 is MNHEY and CDR2 is SVGAGI. CDR3 in DNA: TGTGCCAGCAGTTACTCGAGGGGACTAGCTTCGTACGAGCAGTACTTC. Translated, it gives CASSYSRGLASYEQYF.

This clone was detected only a few times. V gene TRBV28 combines with J gene TRBJ1-5; 10 bases match TRBD1. The length of the CDR3 is 16 residues. Losses at the gene ends were 3 bases for V and 4 bases for J; bases not matched to a gene: 6. CDR1 and CDR2 from the germline V gene are MDHEN and SYDVKM. The DNA for the CDR3 is TGTGCCAGCAGTTTTTGGGACAGGGGTTCGAATCAGCCCCAGCATTTT. It encodes CASSFWDRGSNQPQHF.

This clone was seen more than once but under ten times. The sample contains more than one DNA sequence encoding this CDR3. The J gene is TRBJ2-5, the V gene TRBV30; perhaps TRBD1 as D (5 bases). Between the trimmed V and J ends, which lost 3 bases and 1 base, there was a span of 9 bases. Germline CDR1 reads GTSNPN; CDR2 reads SVGIG (reference sequence). The CDR3 consists of 13 residues. CDR3 nucleotide sequence: TGTGCCTGGAGCACAGGCCTCCAAGAGACCCAGTACTTC. It translates to CAWSTGLQETQYF.

The chain carries TRBV6-5 and TRBJ2-1; TRBD2 is a possible D gene (6 bases). Germline V gene lookup returns CDR1 MNHEY and CDR2 SVGAGI. This CDR3 has 12 amino acids. V was clipped by 0 bases and J by 9 bases, with 6 bases between them. CDR3 in amino acids: CASSYSRGEQFF. Written as DNA, the CDR3 is TGTGCCAGCAGTTACTCGCGGGGTGAGCAGTTCTTC.

The chain recombines TRBV5-1 with TRBJ2-1; the D gene is possibly TRBD2 (6 bases). Trimming removed 2 bases at V and 12 bases at J, with 15 bases between. The germline gives CDR1 SGHRS, CDR2 YFSETQ. This CDR3 region has 13 residues. The CDR3 here is CASSFDPQAGQFF. In DNA, the CDR3 is TGCGCCAGCAGCTTCGACCCCCAAGCGGGGCAGTTCTTC.

The chain carries TRBV9 and TRBJ2-7, with 10 bases that match TRBD2. Germline CDR1 SGDLS, CDR2 YYNGEE. The CDR3 is 14 residues long. Trimming took 4 bases from V and 6 from J; bases not matched to a gene: 7. The DNA for the CDR3 is TGTGCCAGCAGCAAAGCCGGGACTAGCGTCGAGCAGTACTTC. This encodes CASSKAGTSVEQYF.

The V call is TRBV6-1, the J call TRBJ2-3, with TRBD2 matching 9 bases. J gave up 2 bases and V 4 bases, and 7 bases lay outside the gene matches. CDR3 length: 16 residues. Germline values: CDR1 MNHNS, CDR2 SASEGT. Here the CDR3 DNA reads TGTGCCAGCAGTGGTTATAGCGGGAGTAACACAGATACGCAGTATTTT. As protein: CASSGYSGSNTDTQYF.